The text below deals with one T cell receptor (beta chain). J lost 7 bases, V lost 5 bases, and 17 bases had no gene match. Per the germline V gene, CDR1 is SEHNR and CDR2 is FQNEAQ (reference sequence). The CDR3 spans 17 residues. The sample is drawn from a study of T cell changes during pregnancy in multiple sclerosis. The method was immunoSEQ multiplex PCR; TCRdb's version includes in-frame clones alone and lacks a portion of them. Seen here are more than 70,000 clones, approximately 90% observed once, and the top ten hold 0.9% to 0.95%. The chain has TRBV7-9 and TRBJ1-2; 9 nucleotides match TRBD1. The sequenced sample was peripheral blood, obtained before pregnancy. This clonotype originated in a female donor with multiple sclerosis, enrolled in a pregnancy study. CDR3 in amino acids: CASSPDPFDRGVRGYTF. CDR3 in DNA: TGTGCCAGCAGCCCCGACCCGTTCGACAGGGGGGTTCGTGGCTACACCTTC.